This TCR beta chain was identified in a study of cytomegalovirus exposure and HLA in healthy donors. About this clone itself: Its specificity is unknown.

Study conclusions and caveats: Productive rates of about 87% or about 30% were seen for most TCR beta V segments in an earlier analysis.

Germline assignment: CDR1 SGHDT and CDR2 YYEEEE. The ends were cut back, 7 bases at V and 5 bases at J, with 18 bases in the middle. The CDR3 sequence is 15 residues long. It was with 60 Vbeta and 13 Jbeta primers that the PCR ran. Method: immunoSEQ multiplex PCR; TCRdb's copy keeps in-frame clones and lacks some. This listing includes 35,000 or so clones. The sequence was obtained from a middle-aged man in good health and CMV-seropositive. The sequenced material came from PBMCs. The chain recombines TRBV5-6 with TRBJ2-2, with D maybe TRBD1 (6 bases). The CDR3 loop reads CASRSADRKTGELFF. For the CDR3, the DNA is TGTGCCAGCCGATCTGCGGACAGAAAGACCGGGGAGCTGTTTTTT.